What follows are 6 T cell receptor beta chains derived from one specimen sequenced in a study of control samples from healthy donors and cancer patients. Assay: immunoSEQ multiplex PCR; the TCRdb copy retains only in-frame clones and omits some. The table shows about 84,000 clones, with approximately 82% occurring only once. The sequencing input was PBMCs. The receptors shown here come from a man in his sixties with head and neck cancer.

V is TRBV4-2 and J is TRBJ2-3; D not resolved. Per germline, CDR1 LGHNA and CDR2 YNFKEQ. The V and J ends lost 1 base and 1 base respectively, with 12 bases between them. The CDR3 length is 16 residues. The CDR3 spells CASSQGFTSGTDTQYF. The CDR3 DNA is TGTGCCAGCAGCCAAGGGTTCACCTCGGGCACAGATACGCAGTATTTT.

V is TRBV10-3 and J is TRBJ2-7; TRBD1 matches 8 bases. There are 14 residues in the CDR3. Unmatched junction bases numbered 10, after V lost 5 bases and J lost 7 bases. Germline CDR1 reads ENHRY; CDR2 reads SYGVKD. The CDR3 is CAISWTGKEGEQYF. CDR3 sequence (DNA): TGTGCCATCAGTTGGACAGGGAAAGAGGGTGAGCAGTACTTC.

The CDR3 here is CASSRRGYGYTF. The CDR3 nucleotides are TGTGCCAGCAGTCGGCGCGGCTATGGCTACACCTTC. The chain links TRBV28 to TRBJ1-2; D gene uncertain. The CDR3 runs 12 residues. The germline V and J ends were trimmed by 5 bases and 4 bases, with 8 bases remaining between them. Germline V CDR1 and CDR2: MDHEN, SYDVKM.

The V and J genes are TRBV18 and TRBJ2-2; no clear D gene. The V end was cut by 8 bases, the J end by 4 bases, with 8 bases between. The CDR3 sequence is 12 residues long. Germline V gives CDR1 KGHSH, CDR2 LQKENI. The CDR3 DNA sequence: TGTGCCAGCCGACGCAGCACCGGGGAGCTGTTTTTT. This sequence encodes CASRRSTGELFF.

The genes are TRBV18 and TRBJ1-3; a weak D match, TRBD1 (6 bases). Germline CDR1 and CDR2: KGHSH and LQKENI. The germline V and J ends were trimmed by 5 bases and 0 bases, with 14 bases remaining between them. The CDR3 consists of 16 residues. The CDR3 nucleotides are TGTGCCAGCTCATCTAAACAGGGTCTCTCTGGAAACACCATATATTTT. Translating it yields CASSSKQGLSGNTIYF.

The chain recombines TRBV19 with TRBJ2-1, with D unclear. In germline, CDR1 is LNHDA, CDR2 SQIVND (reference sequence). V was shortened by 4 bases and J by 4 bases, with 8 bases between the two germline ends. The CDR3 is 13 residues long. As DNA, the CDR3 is TGTGCCAGTAGTAGAGACGGATACAATGAGCAGTTCTTC. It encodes CASSRDGYNEQFF.